One and the same sample provided the 19 T cell receptor beta chains below, sequenced in a study of blood T cell repertoires in COVID-19. Profiled with immunoSEQ multiplex PCR; TCRdb holds only in-frame clones, not every one. This sample yields about 360,000 clones, of which more than 65% are seen a single time; around 1.1% belongs to the top ten. Sequenced material: peripheral blood. These TCRs come from a human donor with acute or convalescent COVID-19. The donor label of this sample is uncertain.

The V and J genes are TRBV19 and TRBJ1-3; 12 bases match TRBD1. Per germline, CDR1 LNHDA and CDR2 SQIVND (reference sequence). V gave up 5 bases and J gave up 0 bases; unmatched junction bases: 11. The CDR3 totals 19 residues. The CDR3 sequence: CASSVPGQGAMSSGNTIYF. DNA for the CDR3: TGTGCCAGTAGTGTTCCGGGACAGGGGGCGATGAGCTCTGGAAACACCATATATTTT.

The chain employs TRBV20-1 and TRBJ2-5, with TRBD1 matching 7 bases. The germline V gene encodes CDR1 DFQATT and CDR2 SNEGSKA (reference sequence). With 4 bases clipped from V and 10 bases from J, the junction kept 6 bases outside the gene matches. CDR3 length: 11 amino acids. The CDR3 loop is CSATEGAGQYF. For the CDR3, the DNA is TGCAGTGCTACCGAGGGGGCTGGCCAGTACTTC.

This clone showed up just once. This chain joins TRBV19 and TRBJ1-2; TRBD1 matches 9 bases. This CDR3 is built from 15 residues. The V segment lost 5 bases and the J segment 6 bases; nucleotides outside the gene matches: 10. The germline V gene encodes CDR1 LNHDA and CDR2 SQIVND (reference sequence). This CDR3 reads CASSFRTGDWNGYTF. In DNA, the CDR3 is TGTGCCAGTAGTTTCAGGACAGGGGATTGGAATGGCTACACCTTC.

The rearrangement joins TRBV2 to TRBJ1-1; the D is unclear. This CDR3 is built from 12 residues. V was cut by 7 bases and J by 3 bases, with 9 bases left in between. Looked up from germline, CDR1 is SNHLY and CDR2 is FYNNEI. CDR3 DNA sequence: TGTGCCAGCAAGGTGGAGTACACTGAAGCTTTCTTT. Protein product: CASKVEYTEAFF.

The rearrangement uses TRBV5-5 and TRBJ2-3; weak D call: TRBD1 (6 bases). The V end lost 3 bases, the J end lost 1 base, and 12 bases lay between the germline ends. CDR3 length: 15 residues. Germline CDR1 SGHKS, CDR2 YYEKEE (reference sequence). This chain's CDR3 is CASSYSGTRTDTQYF. The CDR3 DNA is TGTGCCAGCAGCTACTCCGGGACACGCACAGATACGCAGTATTTT.

This chain connects TRBV7-9 to TRBJ2-3, with TRBD1 matching over 7 bases. Per the germline V gene, CDR1 is SEHNR and CDR2 is FQNEAQ (reference sequence). The V gene end was trimmed by 11 bases and the J gene end by 1 base; junction bases not matched to a gene: 9. The CDR3 contains 14 residues. This chain's CDR3 is CAGQGVLRTDTQYF. The CDR3 DNA sequence: TGTGCCGGTCAGGGGGTTCTTCGCACAGATACGCAGTATTTT.

This rearrangement joins TRBV29-1 to TRBJ2-7; maybe TRBD2 (5 bases). Between the trimmed V and J ends, which lost 2 bases and 4 bases, there was a span of 9 bases. Germline CDR1 SQVTM, CDR2 ANQGSEA. The CDR3 has 12 amino acids. The CDR3 bases are TGCAGCGTTGAAAAACCGGGGTACGAGCAGTACTTC. The encoded protein is CSVEKPGYEQYF.

The chain employs TRBV2 and TRBJ1-6; 9 nucleotides align to TRBD1. The CDR3 is made up of 15 amino acids. Germline-derived CDR1 and CDR2 are SNHLY and FYNNEI. V was clipped by 6 bases and J by 10 bases; unmatched bases: 10. The chain's CDR3 is CASRLNRQGGSPLHF. For the CDR3, the DNA is TGTGCCAGCAGACTCAATCGACAGGGGGGATCACCCCTCCACTTT.

The chain has TRBV7-8 and TRBJ1-2; D unclear. The CDR3 consists of 14 residues. CDR1 and CDR2 from the germline V gene are SGHVS and FQNEAQ. Trimming took 4 bases from V and 2 from J, leaving 11 bases between them. The CDR3 DNA reads TGTGCCAGCAGCTCTCGTAGGGAGAACTATGGCTACACCTTC. It codes for CASSSRRENYGYTF.

This rearrangement joins TRBV6-6 to TRBJ1-3; 8 bases map to TRBD1. Germline-derived CDR1 and CDR2 are MNHNY and SVGAGI (reference sequence). CDR3 length: 15 residues. V lost 5 bases and J lost 3; bases outside the gene matches: 6. CDR3 sequence: CASSAQGVVGNTIYF. CDR3 bases: TGTGCCAGCAGTGCACAGGGGGTAGTTGGAAACACCATATATTTT.

This chain uses TRBV7-2 with TRBJ2-7, with 12 bases aligning to TRBD2. Germline loops: CDR1 SGHTA, CDR2 FQGNSA. V gave up 0 bases and J gave up 3 bases; unmatched junction bases: 0. The CDR3 extends over 15 amino acids. Here the CDR3 reads CASSLALAGGYEQYF. The DNA of the CDR3 is TGTGCCAGCAGCTTAGCACTAGCGGGGGGCTACGAGCAGTACTTC.

The chain combines TRBV28 with TRBJ1-6, with D possibly TRBD1 on 5 matching bases. V was pared by 6 bases and J by 6 bases, with 21 bases between. Germline lookup yields CDR1 MDHEN and CDR2 SYDVKM. The CDR3 is 17 amino acids. CDR3 bases: TGTGCCAGCAGCGGTTGGGGGGGACGGACGTCTAATTCACCCCTCCACTTT. It translates to CASSGWGGRTSNSPLHF.

This chain uses TRBV10-3 with TRBJ2-7; 11 bases line up with TRBD1. From germline, CDR1 is ENHRY and CDR2 SYGVKD. There are 15 residues in the CDR3. V lost 6 bases and J lost 2; bases outside the gene matches: 6. The chain's CDR3 is CAISSRDRGAYEQYF. The CDR3 DNA reads as TGTGCCATCAGCTCCCGGGACAGGGGGGCCTACGAGCAGTACTTC.

This chain joins TRBV19 and TRBJ1-2; TRBD1 agrees at 12 bases. CDR3 length: 18 amino acids. V was clipped by 4 bases and J by 1 base; unmatched bases: 10. Germline-derived CDR1 and CDR2 are LNHDA and SQIVND (reference sequence). CDR3 sequence reads: CASSKGTGGIALNYGYTF. CDR3 coding DNA: TGTGCCAGTAGTAAGGGGACAGGGGGCATCGCCCTTAACTATGGCTACACCTTC.

The chain joins TRBV29-1 to TRBJ1-1; D might be TRBD1 (6 bases). The V end lost 6 bases, the J end lost 1 base, and 18 bases lay between the germline ends. CDR3 size: 15 residues. Germline CDR1 SQVTM, CDR2 ANQGSEA. The CDR3 loop reads CSVDRSVTRNTEAFF. Written as DNA, the CDR3 is TGCAGCGTAGACAGGTCGGTGACTCGGAACACTGAAGCTTTCTTT.

This chain joins TRBV28 and TRBJ2-3, with TRBD2 matching 13 bases. V shed 6 bases and J 2 bases; nucleotides not matched to a gene: 11. CDR3 length: 18 amino acids. Germline V gene sequence: CDR1 MDHEN, CDR2 SYDVKM. CDR3 bases: TGTGCCAGCAGCGCGGCGGAAGGACTAGCGGGGGTCACAGATACGCAGTATTTT. It specifies CASSAAEGLAGVTDTQYF.

This chain links TRBV5-6 with TRBJ2-7, with D unclear. The length of the CDR3 is 14 residues. In germline, CDR1 is SGHDT, CDR2 YYEEEE. Trimming cost V 2 bases and J 0 bases, with 9 bases left between them. CDR3 nucleotide sequence: TGTGCCAGCAGCTTTGAACGGAGCTCCTACGAGCAGTACTTC. This codes for CASSFERSSYEQYF.

This sequence joins TRBV19 and TRBJ2-6; 9 bases are a match to TRBD1. V lost 5 bases to trimming and J lost 4 bases; unmatched junction nucleotides: 9. The CDR3 has 17 residues. CDR1 and CDR2 (germline): LNHDA, SQIVND (reference sequence). CDR3 loop: CASSPPGTGSGANVLTF. Written as DNA, the CDR3 is TGTGCCAGTAGTCCCCCCGGGACAGGGTCAGGGGCCAACGTCCTGACTTTC.

The chain carries TRBV6-6 and TRBJ2-7; 9 bases are shared with TRBD1. From germline, CDR1 is MNHNY and CDR2 SVGAGI (reference sequence). Trimming cost V 5 bases and J 4 bases; bases outside gene matches: 9. The CDR3 runs to 15 residues. As DNA, the CDR3 is TGTGCCAGCAGTACAGGGGGCGCGGGATCGTACGAGCAGTACTTC. Amino acids: CASSTGGAGSYEQYF.